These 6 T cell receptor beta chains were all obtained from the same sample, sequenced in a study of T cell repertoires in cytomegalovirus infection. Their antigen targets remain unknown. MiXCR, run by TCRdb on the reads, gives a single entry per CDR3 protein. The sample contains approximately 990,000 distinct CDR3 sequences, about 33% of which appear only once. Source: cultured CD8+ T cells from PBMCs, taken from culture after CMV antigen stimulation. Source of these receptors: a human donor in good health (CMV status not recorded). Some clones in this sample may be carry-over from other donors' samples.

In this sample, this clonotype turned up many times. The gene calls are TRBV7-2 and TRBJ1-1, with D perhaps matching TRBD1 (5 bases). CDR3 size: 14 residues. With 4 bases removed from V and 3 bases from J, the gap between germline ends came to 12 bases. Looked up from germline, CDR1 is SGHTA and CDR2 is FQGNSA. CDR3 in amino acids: CASSYTTEDTEAFF. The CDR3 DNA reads TGTGCCAGCAGCTACACGACAGAGGACACTGAAGCTTTCTTT.

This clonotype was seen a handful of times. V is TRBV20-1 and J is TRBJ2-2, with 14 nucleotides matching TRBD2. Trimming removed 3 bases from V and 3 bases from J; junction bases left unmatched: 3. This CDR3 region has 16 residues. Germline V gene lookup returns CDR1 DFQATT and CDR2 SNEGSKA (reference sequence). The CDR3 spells CSARGLAGAYTGELFF. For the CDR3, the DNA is TGCAGTGCTAGGGGACTAGCGGGGGCCTACACCGGGGAGCTGTTTTTT.

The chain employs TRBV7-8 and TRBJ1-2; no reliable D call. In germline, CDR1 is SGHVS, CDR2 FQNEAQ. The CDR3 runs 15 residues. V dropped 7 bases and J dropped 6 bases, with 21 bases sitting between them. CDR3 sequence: CASTHYSPGLDGYTF. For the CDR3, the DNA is TGTGCCAGCACCCATTATTCCCCGGGATTAGATGGCTACACCTTC.

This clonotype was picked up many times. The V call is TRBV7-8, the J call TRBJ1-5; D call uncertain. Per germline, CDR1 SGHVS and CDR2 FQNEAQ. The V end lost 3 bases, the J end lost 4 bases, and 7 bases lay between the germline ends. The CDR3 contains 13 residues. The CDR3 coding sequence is TGTGCCAGCAGCTTCCGAAAGAATCAGCCCCAGCATTTT. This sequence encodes CASSFRKNQPQHF.

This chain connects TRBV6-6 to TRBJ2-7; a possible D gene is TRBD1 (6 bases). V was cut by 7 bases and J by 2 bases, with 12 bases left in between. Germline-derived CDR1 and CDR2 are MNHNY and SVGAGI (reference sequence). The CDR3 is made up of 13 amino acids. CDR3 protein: CASTADRAYEQYF. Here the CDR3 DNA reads TGTGCCAGCACCGCGGACAGAGCCTACGAGCAGTACTTC.

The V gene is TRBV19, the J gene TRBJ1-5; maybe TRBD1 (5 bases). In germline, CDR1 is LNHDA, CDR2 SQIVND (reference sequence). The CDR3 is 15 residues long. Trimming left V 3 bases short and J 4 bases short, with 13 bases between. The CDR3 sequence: CASSMWDGSNQPQHF. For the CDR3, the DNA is TGTGCCAGTAGTATGTGGGACGGTAGTAATCAGCCCCAGCATTTT.